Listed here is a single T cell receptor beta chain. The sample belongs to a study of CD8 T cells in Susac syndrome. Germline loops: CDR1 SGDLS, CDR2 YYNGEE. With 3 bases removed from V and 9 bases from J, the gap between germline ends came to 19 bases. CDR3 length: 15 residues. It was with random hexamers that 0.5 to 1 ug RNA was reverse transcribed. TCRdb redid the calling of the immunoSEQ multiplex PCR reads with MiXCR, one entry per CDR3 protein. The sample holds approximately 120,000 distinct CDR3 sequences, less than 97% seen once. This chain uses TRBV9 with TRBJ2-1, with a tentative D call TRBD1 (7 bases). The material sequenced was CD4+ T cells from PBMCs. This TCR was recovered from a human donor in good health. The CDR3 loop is CASSGRQGGAREQFF. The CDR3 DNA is TGTGCCAGCAGCGGTAGACAGGGAGGAGCTCGTGAGCAGTTCTTC.